The 28 T cell receptor beta chains listed next were all sequenced from one sample in a study of cytomegalovirus exposure and HLA in healthy donors. Use of 60 Vbeta and 13 Jbeta primers characterized the PCR. Repertoires were generated with immunoSEQ multiplex PCR, while TCRdb's copy carries only in-frame clones and drops some. Altogether 110,000 to 150,000 clones are present, around 85% being singletons, with the ten largest covering 1.2%. The specimen was PBMCs. These receptors all come from a female donor in good health and CMV-seronegative.

The chain is built from TRBV4-1 and TRBJ2-5; 9 nucleotides agree with TRBD2. The junction had 14 bases not matched to a gene; V was cut back by 4 bases and J by 5 bases. In germline, CDR1 is MGHRA, CDR2 YSYEKL. This CDR3 contains 17 residues. This CDR3 is CASSLGRASGIGETQYF. The CDR3 DNA reads TGCGCCAGCAGCCTTGGTAGAGCTAGCGGGATAGGGGAGACCCAGTACTTC.

This chain uses TRBV28 with TRBJ2-1; 9 bases line up with TRBD2. J gave up 1 base and V 2 bases, and 0 bases lay outside the gene matches. Germline loops: CDR1 MDHEN, CDR2 SYDVKM. The CDR3 runs 15 residues. The CDR3 coding sequence is TGTGCCAGCAGTTTACTAGCGGGGTCCTACAATGAGCAGTTCTTC. This codes for CASSLLAGSYNEQFF.

This rearrangement joins TRBV30 to TRBJ2-2; D is unclear. CDR1 is GTSNPN, CDR2 SVGIG, per germline (reference sequence). The CDR3 has 13 residues. Trimming took 3 bases from V and 8 from J, leaving 13 bases between them. DNA for the CDR3: TGTGCCTGGAGAAAGCCTAAGCCAGGGGAGCTGTTTTTT. Its protein is CAWRKPKPGELFF. Full variable domain (missing parts from reference TRBV30 and TRBJ2-2): SQTIHQWPATLVQPVGSPLSLECTVEGTSNPNLYWYRQAAGRGLQLLFYSVGIGQISSEVPQNLSASRPQDRQFILSSKKLLLSDSGFYLCAWRKPKPGELFFGEGSRLTVL.

This chain joins TRBV18 and TRBJ2-7; 8 bases map to TRBD1. Trimming took 5 bases from V and 2 from J; bases not matched to a gene: 5. CDR3 length equals 14 residues. The germline CDR1 and CDR2 sequences are KGHSH and LQKENI. The CDR3 DNA sequence: TGTGCCAGCTCAACGGGACAGGCTCCCTACGAGCAGTACTTC. Amino acid sequence: CASSTGQAPYEQYF.

This clone was detected only once. The CDR3 sequence is CASSLSPSQGEAFF. Written as DNA, the CDR3 is TGTGCCAGCAGCTTAAGTCCATCACAGGGTGAAGCTTTCTTT. The chain employs TRBV11-3 and TRBJ1-1; tentative D call: TRBD1 (6 bases). The V gene lost 2 bases and the J gene lost 7 bases, with 14 bases spanning the gap. This CDR3 is built from 14 residues. Per germline, CDR1 SGHNT and CDR2 YENEEA.

This rearrangement joins TRBV7-9 to TRBJ1-1, with D perhaps TRBD1 (6 bases). The V gene's germline CDR1 is SEHNR and CDR2 FQNEAQ (reference sequence). V shed 5 bases and J shed 6 bases, with 13 bases lying between them. CDR3 size: 13 residues. CDR3 region: CASSLGDTPEAFF. CDR3 coding DNA: TGTGCCAGCAGCCTTGGGGACACCCCTGAAGCTTTCTTT.

The rearrangement links TRBV28 to TRBJ1-2; 10 nucleotides agree with TRBD1. The J segment lost 5 bases and the V segment lost 2 bases, leaving 5 bases of the junction unmatched. This CDR3 spans 15 amino acids. Looked up from germline, CDR1 is MDHEN and CDR2 is SYDVKM. The CDR3 DNA reads as TGTGCCAGCAGTTTAGGGACAGGGGTAGATTATGGCTACACCTTC. Its protein is CASSLGTGVDYGYTF.

A note on this clone: One end of the junction is discordant with germline, which a read error may explain. The V gene is TRBV5-1, the J gene TRBJ2-2; D perhaps matches TRBD2 (5 bases). CDR1 SGHRS and CDR2 YFSETQ come from the germline V gene. CDR3 size: 14 residues. CDR3: CAGSLAQGSRELFF. In nucleotides, the CDR3 is TGCGCCGGCAGCTTGGCCCAAGGGAGCCGGGAGCTGTTTTTT.

This clone has just one count. One end of the junction does not line up with germline, which may come from a read error. The CDR3 loop is CSAYSGRATDTKYF. The CDR3 bases are TGCAGCGCCTACAGCGGGAGGGCCACAGATACGAAGTATTTT. The chain joins TRBV29-1 to TRBJ2-3, with 10 positions matching TRBD2. The CDR3 consists of 14 residues. CDR1 is SQVTM and CDR2 is ANQGSEA in the germline V gene.

The genes are TRBV6-1 and TRBJ2-3; 8 nucleotides align to TRBD2. This CDR3 is 14 amino acids long. With V trimmed by 7 bases and J by 4 bases, 7 bases remained unmatched. Germline lookup yields CDR1 MNHNS and CDR2 SASEGT. The CDR3 nucleotides are TGTGCCAGCACTTGGACGGGAGGGTCAGATACGCAGTATTTT. Residues: CASTWTGGSDTQYF.

V is TRBV4-2 and J is TRBJ1-1; D might be TRBD1 (5 bases). Per the germline V gene, CDR1 is LGHNA and CDR2 is YNFKEQ. V was pared by 4 bases and J by 7 bases, with 16 bases between. The CDR3 sequence is 14 residues long. The CDR3: CASSLADSVREAFF. The CDR3 region has the DNA TGTGCCAGCAGCCTTGCTGACAGCGTCCGTGAAGCTTTCTTT.

V gene TRBV6-1 combines with J gene TRBJ2-1, with 9 bases aligning to TRBD1. Germline trimming cut 4 bases from V and 15 bases from J; bases unmatched to any gene: 7. This CDR3 has 12 residues. In germline, CDR1 is MNHNS, CDR2 SASEGT. Here the CDR3 DNA reads TGTGCCAGCAGTGGAAACAGGGGGCGACTGTTCTTC. Encoded protein: CASSGNRGRLFF.

This clone has a handful of counts. The chain has TRBV6-1 and TRBJ2-7; D may be TRBD1 (5 bases). CDR3 size: 11 residues. V lost 9 bases, J lost 3 bases, and 9 bases lay in between. Germline-derived CDR1 and CDR2 are MNHNS and SASEGT. The CDR3 bases are TGTGCCAGTCCTCAGGGCTACGAGCAGTACTTC. This translates into CASPQGYEQYF.

The rearrangement links TRBV7-6 to TRBJ2-1; the match to TRBD2 covers 13 bases. The germline CDR1 and CDR2 sequences are SGHVS and FNYEAQ. J gave up 10 bases and V 1 base, and 4 bases lay outside the gene matches. CDR3 length equals 15 residues. The CDR3 DNA reads as TGTGCCAGCAGCTTAGGACTAGCGGGAGGAGGAGAGCAGTTCTTC. Protein product: CASSLGLAGGGEQFF. The whole variable domain, filled in from reference TRBV7-6 and TRBJ2-1, reads GAGVSQSPRYKVTKRGQDVALRCDPISGHVSLYWYRQALGQGPEFLTYFNYEAQQDKSGLPNDRFSAERPEGSISTLTIQRTEQRDSAMYRCASSLGLAGGGEQFFGPGTRLTVL.

V is TRBV5-4 and J is TRBJ1-2; D is possibly TRBD1 (6 bases). Trimming removed 5 bases from V and 0 bases from J, with 11 bases in between. The germline gives CDR1 SGHNT, CDR2 YYREEE (reference sequence). This CDR3 is built from 14 residues. Here the CDR3 reads CASREGQSNYGYTF. The CDR3 region has the DNA TGTGCCAGCAGAGAAGGACAGTCTAACTATGGCTACACCTTC.

The chain combines TRBV28 with TRBJ2-5; a possible D gene is TRBD2 (6 bases). Between the trimmed V and J ends, which lost 6 bases and 9 bases, there was a span of 14 bases. The CDR3 sequence is 12 residues long. Looked up from germline, CDR1 is MDHEN and CDR2 is SYDVKM. Here the CDR3 DNA reads TGTGCCAGCAGCCCGGGAGATTGGGCCCAGTACTTC. Encoded protein: CASSPGDWAQYF.

This sequence joins TRBV15 and TRBJ1-2, with TRBD1 matching over 7 bases. Trimming took 5 bases from V and 8 from J; bases not matched to a gene: 11. The germline CDR1 and CDR2 sequences are LNHNV and YYDKDF (reference sequence). There are 14 residues in the CDR3. CDR3 residues: CATSFAGGIGGYTF. The DNA for the CDR3 is TGTGCCACCAGCTTCGCAGGGGGGATTGGCGGCTACACCTTC.

The chain links TRBV7-9 to TRBJ1-3, with 10 bases matching TRBD1. V lost 4 bases, J lost 1 base, and 4 bases stayed unmatched. This CDR3 has 16 amino acids. CDR1 is SEHNR and CDR2 is FQNEAQ in the germline V gene (reference sequence). The CDR3 DNA reads as TGTGCCAGCAGCTGGGGACAGGGGAAGTCTGGAAACACCATATATTTT. Its protein product is CASSWGQGKSGNTIYF.

In nucleotides, the CDR3 is TGTGCCAGTTGTCTCGGGGGGCTCGCATACGAGCAGTACTTC. Protein product: CASCLGGLAYEQYF. The chain employs TRBV2 and TRBJ2-7; D is perhaps TRBD2 (7 bases). The CDR3 has 14 residues. Per germline, CDR1 SNHLY and CDR2 FYNNEI. Trimming cost V 9 bases and J 4 bases, with 19 bases left between them. The full variable domain, its missing parts supplied by reference TRBV2 and TRBJ2-7, is EPEVTQTPSHQVTQMGQEVILRCVPISNHLYFYWYRQILGQKVEFLVSFYNNEISEKSEIFDDQFSVERPDGSNFTLKIRSTKLEDSAMYFCASCLGGLAYEQYFGPGTRLTVT.

This clone has just one count. Other DNA variants within this sample encode the same CDR3. V gene TRBV5-1 combines with J gene TRBJ2-5, with TRBD1 as a possible D gene (5 bases). Trimming shortened V by 1 base and J by 5 bases, and 9 bases separated the two germline ends. This CDR3 spans 13 amino acids. Germline V gene lookup returns CDR1 SGHRS and CDR2 YFSETQ. CDR3 in amino acids: CASSLQGEETQYF. Here the CDR3 DNA reads TGCGCCAGCAGCTTGCAGGGCGAGGAGACCCAGTACTTC.

This sequence joins TRBV5-8 and TRBJ2-7, with unresolved D. Germline CDR1 reads SGHTS; CDR2 reads YDEGEE. The CDR3 has 14 amino acids. Trimming took 0 bases from V and 2 from J, leaving 9 bases between them. In DNA form, the CDR3 reads TGTGCCAGCAGCTTGGCAGGCCTAACCTACGAGCAGTACTTC. Its translation is CASSLAGLTYEQYF.

The chain links TRBV29-1 to TRBJ1-5; D is perhaps TRBD1 (5 bases). The CDR3 spans 13 residues. Per germline, CDR1 SQVTM and CDR2 ANQGSEA. The V end lost 5 bases, the J end lost 4 bases, and 12 bases lay between the germline ends. CDR3 coding DNA: TGCAGCGTTTCCCAGGGCCGAAATCAGCCCCAGCATTTT. Translation: CSVSQGRNQPQHF.

The chain has TRBV6-4 and TRBJ1-5; TRBD1 aligns across 7 bases. Trimming at V came to 5 bases and at J to 0 bases, leaving 4 bases not matched to a gene. The CDR3 runs 15 residues. Per the germline V gene, CDR1 is MRHNA and CDR2 is SNTAGT. DNA of the CDR3: TGTGCCAGCAGTCCAGGGGGTTATAGCAATCAGCCCCAGCATTTT. Encoded protein: CASSPGGYSNQPQHF.

The chain links TRBV18 to TRBJ1-1; 9 bases align to TRBD1. Germline V gene data show CDR1 as KGHSH and CDR2 as LQKENI. The CDR3 consists of 15 residues. Trimming cost V 3 bases and J 0 bases; bases outside gene matches: 2. The CDR3 DNA reads TGTGCCAGCTCACCTTGGGACAGGGTGAACACTGAAGCTTTCTTT. Protein sequence: CASSPWDRVNTEAFF.

The CDR3: CSDSQGAFAEAFF. CDR3 DNA: TGCAGCGACTCTCAGGGGGCGTTCGCTGAAGCTTTCTTT. The chain employs TRBV29-1 and TRBJ1-1; 8 bases are shared with TRBD1. The J segment lost 6 bases and the V segment lost 7 bases, leaving 10 bases of the junction unmatched. Germline V gene sequence: CDR1 SQVTM, CDR2 ANQGSEA. The CDR3 loop spans 13 amino acids.

The chain employs TRBV29-1 and TRBJ2-1; D unresolved. The germline gives CDR1 SQVTM, CDR2 ANQGSEA. V gave up 5 bases and J gave up 7 bases, with 18 bases separating them. This CDR3 has 14 residues. The CDR3: CSVNAAAKKNEQFF. The CDR3, as DNA: TGCAGCGTTAACGCCGCGGCAAAGAAAAATGAGCAGTTCTTC.

Comment on this clone: The CDR3 does not end in the conserved phenylalanine or tryptophan, so this is likely a read error. V usage is TRBV30 and J usage is TRBJ1-3; D not resolved. The CDR3 spans 13 residues. Germline values: CDR1 GTSNPN, CDR2 SVGIG (reference sequence). Trimming shortened V by 5 bases and J by 1 base, and 9 bases separated the two germline ends. CDR3 DNA sequence: TGTGCCTGGGAGGAGGGTTCTGGAAACACCATATATGTT. Translated, it gives CAWEEGSGNTIYV.

The chain carries TRBV29-1 and TRBJ2-6; no definite D call. Trimming stripped 4 bases from V and 0 bases from J, with 7 bases between. CDR3 length: 14 residues. CDR1 and CDR2 from the germline V gene are SQVTM and ANQGSEA. The CDR3 here is CSVGLSSGANVLTF. CDR3 nucleotide sequence: TGCAGCGTTGGTTTGAGCTCTGGGGCCAACGTCCTGACTTTC.